Listed below are T cell receptor beta chains from one sample, sequenced in a study of cytomegalovirus exposure and HLA in healthy donors. Produced via immunoSEQ multiplex PCR; TCRdb's table is partial and in-frame only. The sample has about 220,000 clones, 90% to 95% seen once. Material for sequencing was PBMCs. Receptors were obtained from a woman aged 18-29 years in good health and CMV-seronegative. The CDR3 runs from the conserved cysteine through the conserved F or W. The order of the fields is CDR3 length, V gene, CDR3 protein.

>15|TRBV11-2
CASRPGTSGTNIQYF
>16|TRBV11-2
CASSLVRTGGAYEQYF
>13|TRBV30
CAWSVTSTGELFF
>15|TRBV11-2
CASSFWTSGFNEQFF
>14|TRBV2
CASSELGTEDGYTF
>15|TRBV29-1
CSVEERTGGTDTQYF
>16|TRBV4-1
CASSQEMVRERNGYTF
>13|TRBV2
CASRAGRAGELFF
>13|TRBV7-6
CASSLRSGDGYTF
>12|TRBV7-2
CASSRQGARQYF
>16|TRBV7-9
CASSSRTSGTTYEQYF
>16|TRBV28
CASSFSGGQGAYEQYF
>13|TRBV27
CASSPSPLPEAFF
>14|TRBV4-1
CASSQDKMRYEQYF
>15|TRBV10-3
CAITPGQGAYNEQFF
>18|TRBV4-1
CASSPEGLAEGRGGEQFF